These T cell receptor beta chains were read from a single sample in a study of T cells after yellow fever vaccination. Each CDR3 protein is one row after TCRdb ran MiXCR on the 5' RACE reads. Of approximately 510,000 distinct CDR3 sequences detected, about a fifth appear once; the ten largest clones hold roughly a sixth. The sequencing here drew on PBMCs, taken about 20 days after the first yellow fever vaccination. The receptors were sampled from a man younger than 30 who received the YFV17D yellow fever vaccine. The CDR3 runs from the conserved cysteine through the conserved F or W. D genes are given only for firm matches. Expanded clones are given a class, and other clones once, few, many or no size at all.

CDR3	DNA	V	D	size	J
CASRPRTVSTDTQYF	TGTGCCAGCAGACCCCGGACGGTTAGCACAGATACGCAGTATTTT	TRBV27	NA	NA	TRBJ2-3
CATSNELISTDTQYF	TGTGCCACCAGCAACGAATTAATTAGCACAGATACGCAGTATTTT	TRBV15	NA	NA	TRBJ2-3
CASSSRGGNQPQHF	TGTGCCAGCAGCTCCCGGGGGGGCAATCAGCCCCAGCATTTT	TRBV9	NA	few	TRBJ1-5
CASRVASGGSPLHF	TGTGCCAGCAGGGTGGCGTCAGGTGGTTCACCCCTCCACTTT	TRBV2	NA	NA	TRBJ1-6
CASSYLAGTHTGELFF	TGTGCCAGCAGTTACCTAGCGGGGACTCACACCGGGGAGCTGTTTTTT	TRBV6-2/TRBV6-3	TRBD2	few	TRBJ2-2
CASSIYQGYYGYTF	TGTGCCAGTAGTATCTACCAGGGTTACTATGGCTACACCTTC	TRBV19	NA	NA	TRBJ1-2
CASSPGPGYNEQFF	TGCGCCAGCAGCCCGGGGCCTGGGTACAATGAGCAGTTCTTC	TRBV5-1	NA	few	TRBJ2-1
CAATGSYEQYF	TGCGCCGCGACAGGGTCCTACGAGCAGTACTTC	TRBV10-2	TRBD1	NA	TRBJ2-7
CASSPEQTQYF	TGTGCCAGCAGTCCGGAGCAGACCCAGTACTTC	TRBV12-3/TRBV12-4	NA	NA	TRBJ2-5
CASSQIPSGAETQYF	TGCGCCAGCAGCCAAATACCCTCGGGGGCAGAGACCCAGTACTTC	TRBV4-3	NA	NA	TRBJ2-5
CASSQEPRGAPTQYF	TGTGCCAGCAGCCAAGAGCCCCGGGGAGCCCCGACCCAGTACTTC	TRBV3-1	NA	NA	TRBJ2-5
CASSFFGDPGDPPQHF	TGTGCCAGCAGCTTTTTTGGGGACCCCGGGGACCCGCCCCAGCATTTT	TRBV7-8	NA	NA	TRBJ1-5
CASRAQGGTDTQYF	TGTGCCAGCCGCGCCCAGGGGGGCACAGATACGCAGTATTTT	TRBV4-2	TRBD1	few	TRBJ2-3
CASSFQPLETQYF	TGCGCCAGCAGCTTCCAGCCCCTAGAGACCCAGTACTTC	TRBV5-1	NA	NA	TRBJ2-5
CASQGWGNTEAFF	TGTGCCTCACAGGGGTGGGGGAACACTGAAGCTTTCTTT	TRBV12-3/TRBV12-4	TRBD1	once	TRBJ1-1
CATSVGQGTNTEAFF	TGTGCCACCAGTGTTGGACAGGGAACGAACACTGAAGCTTTCTTT	TRBV24-1	TRBD1	NA	TRBJ1-1
CSVYTGGANTEAFF	TGCAGCGTTTACACAGGGGGAGCGAACACTGAAGCTTTCTTT	TRBV29-1	TRBD1	few	TRBJ1-1
CASTNSRAGELFF	TGTGCCAGCACCAACTCCAGGGCCGGGGAGCTGTTTTTT	TRBV6-2/TRBV6-3	NA	few	TRBJ2-2
CASSLGQLDGNTIYF	TGTGCCAGCAGCTTGGGGCAGCTAGATGGAAACACCATATATTTT	TRBV5-8	NA	few	TRBJ1-3
CASPWTSGWISTDTQYF	TGTGCCAGCCCCTGGACTAGCGGGTGGATTAGTACAGATACGCAGTATTTT	TRBV6-1	TRBD2	NA	TRBJ2-3
CASSDRGNDYGYTF	TGTGCCAGCAGTGACAGGGGAAACGACTATGGCTACACCTTC	TRBV6-1	NA	many	TRBJ1-2
CASTTGFPHGGEQYF	TGTGCCAGCACCACGGGCTTCCCTCACGGGGGCGAGCAGTACTTC	TRBV12-3/TRBV12-4	NA	few	TRBJ2-7
CASSLGLLGYTF	TGTGCCAGCAGCTTGGGACTCCTTGGCTACACCTTC	TRBV5-6	NA	few	TRBJ1-2
CASRETGGARETQYF	TGTGCCAGCAGAGAGACAGGGGGCGCGCGGGAGACCCAGTACTTC	TRBV6-1	TRBD1	few	TRBJ2-5
CASSLEPGQITEAFF	TGTGCCAGCAGCCTCGAGCCGGGACAAATCACTGAAGCTTTCTTT	TRBV27	NA	NA	TRBJ1-1
CAWSVPGTGAGYTF	TGTGCCTGGAGTGTTCCCGGGACAGGGGCTGGCTACACCTTC	TRBV30	TRBD1	few	TRBJ1-2
CASSQDRGTGELFF	TGCGCCAGCAGCCAAGATCGGGGGACCGGGGAGCTGTTTTTT	TRBV4-3	NA	NA	TRBJ2-2
CASSSLDRNKYF	TGTGCCAGCAGTTCCCTCGACAGGAACAAGTATTTT	TRBV28	NA	NA	TRBJ1-3
CSVEDGGTGTKNIQYF	TGCAGCGTTGAAGATGGAGGGACGGGGACCAAAAACATTCAGTACTTC	TRBV29-1	NA	NA	TRBJ2-4
CSVGGLETDTQYF	TGCAGCGTGGGGGGACTAGAGACAGATACGCAGTATTTT	TRBV29-1	TRBD2	NA	TRBJ2-3
CASKTRRYYGYTF	TGTGCCAGCAAGACCCGACGGTACTATGGCTACACCTTC	TRBV6-1	NA	many	TRBJ1-2
CAISEIAGATRGETQYF	TGTGCCATCAGTGAGATTGCGGGGGCCACCAGGGGAGAGACCCAGTACTTC	TRBV10-3	NA	NA	TRBJ2-5
CSVEAGVIDEQYF	TGCAGCGTTGAGGCAGGGGTAATCGACGAGCAGTACTTC	TRBV29-1	NA	few	TRBJ2-7
CSARARAPEEWAFF	TGCAGTGCCCGGGCGAGGGCACCGGAAGAGTGGGCTTTCTTT	TRBV20-1	NA	few	TRBJ1-1
CSALLALSTDTQYF	TGCAGTGCTCTGCTAGCGCTTAGCACAGATACGCAGTATTTT	TRBV20-1	NA	NA	TRBJ2-3
CASSGPGELFF	TGTGCCAGCAGCGGACCCGGGGAGCTGTTTTTT	TRBV11-2	NA	NA	TRBJ2-2
CASRAGPNTGELFF	TGTGCCAGCAGAGCGGGGCCGAACACCGGGGAGCTGTTTTTT	TRBV6-2/TRBV6-3	TRBD2	many	TRBJ2-2
CASQSRPYQETQYF	TGTGCCAGCCAGAGTAGGCCGTACCAAGAGACCCAGTACTTC	TRBV6-2/TRBV6-3	NA	NA	TRBJ2-5
CAIRTIEGYTGELFF	TGTGCCATCAGGACCATAGAGGGGTACACCGGGGAGCTGTTTTTT	TRBV10-3	NA	NA	TRBJ2-2
CASSLGDRGPYEQYF	TGCGCCAGCAGCCTGGGGGACAGGGGACCCTACGAGCAGTACTTC	TRBV5-1	TRBD1	few	TRBJ2-7